This entry is about one T cell receptor beta chain. This entry belongs to a study of identical twins. TCRdb fed the 5' RACE reads into MiXCR, producing one record per CDR3 protein. The sample contains around 510,000 distinct CDR3 sequences, roughly an eighth of which appear only once. These data were also reused for a study on yellow fever vaccine responses in identical twins. That source reports: Convergence reportedly seemed to mark part of the twins' vaccine T cell response, with personalization marking the rest.

The sample comprised CD4+ T cells sorted from blood. The receptor's source is a woman under 30 in good health.

CDR3 nucleotides: TGTGCCAGCAGGATACACAATGAGCAGTTCTTC. Translation gives CASRIHNEQFF. The chain has TRBV28 and TRBJ2-1, with D hard to call. The CDR3 length is 11 residues. V gave up 6 bases and J gave up 5 bases, with 5 bases separating them. Germline values: CDR1 MDHEN, CDR2 SYDVKM.